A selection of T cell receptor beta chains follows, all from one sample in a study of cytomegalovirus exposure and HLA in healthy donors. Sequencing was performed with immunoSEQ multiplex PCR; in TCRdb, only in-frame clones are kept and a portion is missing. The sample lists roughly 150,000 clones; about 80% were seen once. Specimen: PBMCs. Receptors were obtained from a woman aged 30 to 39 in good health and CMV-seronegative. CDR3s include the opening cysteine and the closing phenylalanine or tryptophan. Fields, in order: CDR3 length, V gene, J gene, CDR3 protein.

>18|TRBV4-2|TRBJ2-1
CASSLEWSTSGGALEQFF
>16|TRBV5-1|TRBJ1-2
CASSLIPSEKIYGYTF
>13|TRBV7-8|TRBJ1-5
CASSSAPLAAQHF
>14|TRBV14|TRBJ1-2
CASSPRGPNYGYTF
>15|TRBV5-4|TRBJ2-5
CASSAQERLQETQYF
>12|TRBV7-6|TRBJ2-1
CASSYTGERLIF
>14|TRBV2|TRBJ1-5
CASSEGEGQGHQHF
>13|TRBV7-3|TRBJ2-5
CASANGVQETQYF
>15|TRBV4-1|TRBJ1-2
CASSQDQDRLYGYTF
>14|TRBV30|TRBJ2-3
CAWSVRGSTDTQYF
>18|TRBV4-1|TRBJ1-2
CASSQGSTGGLANYGYTF
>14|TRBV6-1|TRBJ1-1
CARSWTGGNTEAFF
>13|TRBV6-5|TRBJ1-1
CASSYSRGTEAFF
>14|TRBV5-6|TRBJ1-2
CASSATGVSYGYTF
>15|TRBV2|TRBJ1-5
CASRPTGMGNQPQHF
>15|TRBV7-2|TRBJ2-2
CASSLMVGATGELFF
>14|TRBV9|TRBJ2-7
CASSKQGVGYEQYF
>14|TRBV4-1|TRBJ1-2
CASSQADEGAGYTF
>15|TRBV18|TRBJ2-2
CASSRGQDLTGELFF
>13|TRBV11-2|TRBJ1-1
CASSRDRSFWAFF
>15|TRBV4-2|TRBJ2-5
CASSQDRRTEETQYF
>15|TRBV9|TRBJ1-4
CASSATQGAGEKLFF
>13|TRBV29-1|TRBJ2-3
CSVGGGNTDTQYF
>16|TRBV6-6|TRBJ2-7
CASSPNRQGLFHEQYF
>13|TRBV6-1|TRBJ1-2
CASEGQGRFGYTF
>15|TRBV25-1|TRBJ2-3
CASSESSGETDTQYF
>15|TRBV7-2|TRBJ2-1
CASSLSSGGGNEQFF
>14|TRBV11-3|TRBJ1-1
CASSLARGSTEAFF
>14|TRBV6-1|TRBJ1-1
CASSLLTQNTEAFF
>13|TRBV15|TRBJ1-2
CATSKRTGGGYTF
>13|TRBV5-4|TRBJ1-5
CASSSGNNQPQHF
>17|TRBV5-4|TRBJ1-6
CASSLPSGGGWNSPLHF
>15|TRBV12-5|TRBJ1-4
CASGTGTGIREKLFF
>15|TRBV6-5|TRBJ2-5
CASRPAGDNQETQYF
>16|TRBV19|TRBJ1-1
CASSQGQGWVNTEAFF
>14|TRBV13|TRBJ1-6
CASSSGTGDFPLHF
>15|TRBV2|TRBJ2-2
CASRGTVWGSGELFF
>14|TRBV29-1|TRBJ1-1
CSVEGDRGHTEAFF
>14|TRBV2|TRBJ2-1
CASSDQVSYNEQFF
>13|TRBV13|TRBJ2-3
CASRLESADTQYF
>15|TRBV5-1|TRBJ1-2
CASSLSAGYNYGYTF
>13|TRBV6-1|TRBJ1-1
CASGLTGSTEAFF
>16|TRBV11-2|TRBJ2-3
CASSLEGGRSTDTQYF
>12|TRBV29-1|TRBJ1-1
CSVGHLNTEAFF
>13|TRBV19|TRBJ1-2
CASSIGTVDGYTF
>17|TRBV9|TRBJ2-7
CASSRTGLAGGAYEQYF
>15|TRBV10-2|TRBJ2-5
CASTTVGGALETQYF
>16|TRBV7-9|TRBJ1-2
CASSGGTGGSDYGYTF
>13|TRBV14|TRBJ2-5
CASSASGWETQYF
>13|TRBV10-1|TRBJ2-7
CASSESGGDEQYF
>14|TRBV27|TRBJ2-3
CASSLTGTTYTQYF
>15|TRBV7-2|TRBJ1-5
CASSPRGNSNQPQHF
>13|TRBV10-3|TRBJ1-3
CATGSRFGNTIYF